The clone carrying this T cell receptor beta chain turned up a few times. The sample belongs to a study of CD8 T cells in Susac syndrome. Random-hexamer reverse transcription was applied to about 0.5 to 1 ug RNA. Amplification of TCR beta CDR3 spanned 54 Vbeta and 13 Jbeta via immunoSEQ multiplex PCR. TCRdb reanalysed the immunoSEQ multiplex PCR reads using MiXCR and keeps one entry per CDR3 protein. The repertoire holds fewer than 150,000 distinct CDR3 sequences, with nearly 95% as singletons. The V and J ends lost 5 bases and 9 bases respectively, with 12 bases between them. This CDR3 region has 12 residues. CDR1 is SGHTA and CDR2 is FQGNSA in the germline V gene. TEMRA cells underwent FACS enrichment and CD8+ and CD4+ T cells underwent negative isolation.

V usage is TRBV7-2 and J usage is TRBJ2-3; D is possibly TRBD1 or TRBD2 (6 bases each). This TCR was recovered from a human donor in good health. The sample comprised CD4+ T cells from PBMCs. The CDR3 region is CASSPRGDTQYF. CDR3 nucleotides: TGTGCCAGCAGCCCTAGGGGGGACACGCAGTATTTT.